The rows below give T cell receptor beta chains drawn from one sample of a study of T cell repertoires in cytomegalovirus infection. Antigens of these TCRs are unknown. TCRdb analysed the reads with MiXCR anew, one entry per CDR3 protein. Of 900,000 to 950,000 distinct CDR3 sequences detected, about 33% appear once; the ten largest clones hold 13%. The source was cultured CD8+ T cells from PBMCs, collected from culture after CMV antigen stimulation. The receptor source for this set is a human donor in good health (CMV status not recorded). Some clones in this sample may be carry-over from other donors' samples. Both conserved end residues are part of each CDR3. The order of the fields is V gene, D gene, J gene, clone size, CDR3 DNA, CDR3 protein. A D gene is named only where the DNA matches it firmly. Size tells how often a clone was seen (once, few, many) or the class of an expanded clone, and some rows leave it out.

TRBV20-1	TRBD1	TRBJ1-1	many	TGCAGTGCTAGAGATAAGGGGGCTTGGACTGAAGCTTTCTTT	CSARDKGAWTEAFF
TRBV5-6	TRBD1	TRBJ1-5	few	TGTGCCAGCAGCACCGGGACAGGGGCTCAGCCCCAGCATTTT	CASSTGTGAQPQHF
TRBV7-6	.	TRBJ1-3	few	TGTGCCAGCAGCACCGACGCTGACCCCATATATTTT	CASSTDADPIYF
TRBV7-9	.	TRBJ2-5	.	TGTGCCACCGGGGAAGAGACCCAGTACTTC	CATGEETQYF
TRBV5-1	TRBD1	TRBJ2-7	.	TGCGCCAGCAGCTCACGGGACAGGATCGCGCCCTACGAGCAGTACTTC	CASSSRDRIAPYEQYF
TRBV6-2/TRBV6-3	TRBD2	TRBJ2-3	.	TGTGTCAGCAGTTACTCGGCTAGCGGGGGGACGGATACGCAGTATTTT	CVSSYSASGGTDTQYF
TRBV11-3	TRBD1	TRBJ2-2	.	TGTGCCAGCAGCTCATTACAGGGGGTAAAGGGGTTAGCCGGGGAGCTGTTTTTT	CASSSLQGVKGLAGELFF
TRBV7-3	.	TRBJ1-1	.	TGTGCCAGCAGGCCCGAGGGGCGAGAGGATGAAGCTTTCTTT	CASRPEGREDEAFF
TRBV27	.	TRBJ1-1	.	TGTGCCAGCAGTTTGAGTAGACAAGGGGCTGCGAACACTGAAGCTTTCTTT	CASSLSRQGAANTEAFF
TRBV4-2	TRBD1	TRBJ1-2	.	TGTGCCAGCAGTCGCGGGGACAGGAAATATGGCTACACCTTC	CASSRGDRKYGYTF
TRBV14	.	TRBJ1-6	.	TGTGCCAGCGGGCTGACGGGGGCCACCTATAATTCACCCCTCCACTTT	CASGLTGATYNSPLHF
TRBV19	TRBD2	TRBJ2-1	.	TGTGCCAGTAGTATCCCTTCTAGCGGGGGCCCCTACAATGAGCAGTTCTTC	CASSIPSSGGPYNEQFF
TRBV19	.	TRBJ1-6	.	TGTGCCAGTAGTCCCCGGATGGGATATTCACCCCTCCACTTT	CASSPRMGYSPLHF
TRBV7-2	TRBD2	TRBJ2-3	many	TGTGCCAGCAGCCGCGGACTAGCGGGGGGCGGGAATACGCAGTATTTT	CASSRGLAGGGNTQYF
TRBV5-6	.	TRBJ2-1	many	TGTGCCAGCAGCTTGGATAGGCATGAGCAGTTCTTC	CASSLDRHEQFF
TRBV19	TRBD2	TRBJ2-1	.	TGTGCCACCTTACTAGCGGGGGGGTACAATGAGCAGTTCTTC	CATLLAGGYNEQFF
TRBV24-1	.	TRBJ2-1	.	TGTGCCACCAGTGATTCGCTCCACGGGAGCCCGTTCTTC	CATSDSLHGSPFF
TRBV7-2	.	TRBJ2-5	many	TGTGCCAGCAGCTTTACAGGGATCCAAGAGACCCAGTACTTC	CASSFTGIQETQYF
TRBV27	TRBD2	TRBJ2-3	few	TGTGCCAGCAGTTTAGTTCGGACTAGGATGGGCACAGATACGCAGTATTTT	CASSLVRTRMGTDTQYF
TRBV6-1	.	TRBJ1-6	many	TGTGCCAGCAGTGAGGGCGGTAATTCACCCCTCCACTTT	CASSEGGNSPLHF
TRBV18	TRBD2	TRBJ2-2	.	TGTGCCAGCCCGTCCGGGACTAGCGGTGCCGGGGAGCTGTTTTTT	CASPSGTSGAGELFF
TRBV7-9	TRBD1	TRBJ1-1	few	TGTGCCAGCAGCTCGACAGGGAAGGACACTGAAGCTTTCTTT	CASSSTGKDTEAFF
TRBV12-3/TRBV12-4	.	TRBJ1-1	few	TGTGCCAGCAGTTTTTGGGGGGACTGGAACACTGAAGCTTTCTTT	CASSFWGDWNTEAFF
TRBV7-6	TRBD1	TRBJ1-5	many	TGTGCCAGCAGCTTCGGACAGGGTAAGCCCCAGCATTTT	CASSFGQGKPQHF
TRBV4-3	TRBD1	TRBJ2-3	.	TGCGCCAACAGCCAACTAATCCGGGACAGCAGCACAGATACGCAGTATTTT	CANSQLIRDSSTDTQYF
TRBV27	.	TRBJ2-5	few	TGTGCCAGCAGTTTACGACACCGCCAAGAGACCCAGTACTTC	CASSLRHRQETQYF
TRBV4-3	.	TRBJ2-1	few	TGCGCCAGCAGCATATCAAAGGGCCGTTTCGGGGATGAGCAGTTCTTC	CASSISKGRFGDEQFF
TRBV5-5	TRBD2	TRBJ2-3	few	TGTGCCAGCAGCTACCGGACTAGCGGGGGGCAAAGCACAGATACGCAGTATTTT	CASSYRTSGGQSTDTQYF
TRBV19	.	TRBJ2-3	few	TGTGCCAGTATGGTGAAGGGACAACGGACAGATACGCAGTATTTT	CASMVKGQRTDTQYF
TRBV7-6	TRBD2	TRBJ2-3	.	TGTGCCAGCAGCTCGACTAGCGGGGGGCGGGATACGCAGTATTTT	CASSSTSGGRDTQYF
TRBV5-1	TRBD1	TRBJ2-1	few	TGCGCCAGCAGCTTGGCCGGGACAGGGGGGTTCTACAATGAGCAGTTCTTC	CASSLAGTGGFYNEQFF
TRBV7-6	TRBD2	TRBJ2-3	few	TGTGCCAGCAGCGCCCGGTTAGCGGGGGGGCCTTTAGATACGCAGTATTTT	CASSARLAGGPLDTQYF
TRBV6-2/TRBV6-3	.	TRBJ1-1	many	TGTGCCACCCAACTCATGAACACTGAAGCTTTCTTT	CATQLMNTEAFF
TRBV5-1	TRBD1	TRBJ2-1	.	TGCGCCAGCAGATCGGGGACAGCGCCCTTCTACAATGAGCAGTTCTTC	CASRSGTAPFYNEQFF
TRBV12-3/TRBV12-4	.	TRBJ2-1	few	TGTGCCAGCAGTTCCCCGACTATTTCAAGTTCCTACAATGAGCAGTTCTTC	CASSSPTISSSYNEQFF
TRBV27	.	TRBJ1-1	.	TGTGCCAGCAGTTTCCAAGGGGAGAACACTGAAGCTTTCTTT	CASSFQGENTEAFF
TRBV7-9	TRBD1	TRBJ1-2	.	TGTGCCAGCAGCGCGGACAGGGCTGGAGGTGGCTACACCTTC	CASSADRAGGGYTF
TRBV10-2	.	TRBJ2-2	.	TGCGCCAGCGGGCTTAAGTTTCTGGGGGAGCTGTTTTTT	CASGLKFLGELFF
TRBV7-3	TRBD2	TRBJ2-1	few	TGTGCCAGCAGCTTAGGTGGTAGCGGGGGGGCCGATGAGCAGTTCTTC	CASSLGGSGGADEQFF
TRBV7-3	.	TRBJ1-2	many	TGTGCCAGCAGCTTAACGGTGGGGACTGGCCATGGCTACACCTTC	CASSLTVGTGHGYTF
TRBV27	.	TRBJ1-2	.	TGTGTCAGCAGTTGGAGCGCCCGGGCTAATGGCTACACCTTC	CVSSWSARANGYTF
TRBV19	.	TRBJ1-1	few	TGTGCCAGTAGTTTCACCGACTGGAACACTGAAGCTTTCTTT	CASSFTDWNTEAFF
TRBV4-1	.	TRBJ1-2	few	TGCGCCAGCAGCCAAGATCTACAGGCAGGGGTCTATGGCTACACCTTC	CASSQDLQAGVYGYTF
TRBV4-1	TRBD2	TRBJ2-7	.	TGCGCCAGCAGCCAAGTGGTCCTAGCGGGGGGCTACGAGCAGTACTTC	CASSQVVLAGGYEQYF
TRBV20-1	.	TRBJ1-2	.	TGCAGTGCTAGAGATACCCGGACGGTGCACTATGGCTACACCTTC	CSARDTRTVHYGYTF
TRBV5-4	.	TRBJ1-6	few	TGTGCCAGCAGCGTCGCCGGGCTGAATTCACCCCTCCACTTT	CASSVAGLNSPLHF
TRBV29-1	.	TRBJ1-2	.	TGCAGCGTTGAAGATCGGAACAGGAACTATGGCTACACCTTC	CSVEDRNRNYGYTF
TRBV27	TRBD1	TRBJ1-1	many	TGTGCCAGCAGTTTTGGGACAGCGAACACTGAAGCTTTCTTT	CASSFGTANTEAFF
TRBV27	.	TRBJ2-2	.	TGTGCCAGCAGTCCTTTAAGTGGGGCTAACACCGGGGAGCTGTTTTTT	CASSPLSGANTGELFF
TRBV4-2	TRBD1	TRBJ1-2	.	TGTGCCAGCAGCCCGAGCCAGGGGGCGAAAGATGGCTACACCTTC	CASSPSQGAKDGYTF
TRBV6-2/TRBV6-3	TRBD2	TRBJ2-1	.	TGTGCCAGCAGTTACTCGACTAGCCAAATATACAATGAGCAGTTCTTC	CASSYSTSQIYNEQFF
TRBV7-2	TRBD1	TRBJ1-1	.	TGTGTCAGCAGCTTAGTCCTACAGGGGTTGTTCACTGAAGCTTTCTTT	CVSSLVLQGLFTEAFF
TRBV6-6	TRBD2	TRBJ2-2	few	TGTGCCAGCAGCCCTCTAGCGGAGTGGGCCGGGGAGCTGTTTTTT	CASSPLAEWAGELFF